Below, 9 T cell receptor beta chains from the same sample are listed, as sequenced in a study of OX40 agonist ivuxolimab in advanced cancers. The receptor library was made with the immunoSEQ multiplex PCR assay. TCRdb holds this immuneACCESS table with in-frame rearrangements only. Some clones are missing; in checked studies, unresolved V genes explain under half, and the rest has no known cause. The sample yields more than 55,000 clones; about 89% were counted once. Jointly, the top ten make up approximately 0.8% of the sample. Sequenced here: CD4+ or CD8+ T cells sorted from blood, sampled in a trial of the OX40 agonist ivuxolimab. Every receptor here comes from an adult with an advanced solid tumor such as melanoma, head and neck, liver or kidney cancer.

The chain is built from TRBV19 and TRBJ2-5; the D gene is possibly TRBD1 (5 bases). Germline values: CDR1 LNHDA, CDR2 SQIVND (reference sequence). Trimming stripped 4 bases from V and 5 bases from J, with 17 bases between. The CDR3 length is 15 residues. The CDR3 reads CASSRGRGLGETQYF. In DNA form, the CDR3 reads TGTGCCAGTAGTAGGGGAAGGGGTCTTGGGGAGACCCAGTACTTC.

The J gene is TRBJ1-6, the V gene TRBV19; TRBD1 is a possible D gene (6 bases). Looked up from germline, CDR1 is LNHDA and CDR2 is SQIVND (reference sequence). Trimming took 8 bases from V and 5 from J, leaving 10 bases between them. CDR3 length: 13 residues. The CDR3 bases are TGTGCCAGTGGGCACAGGGATAATTCACCCCTCCACTTT. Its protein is CASGHRDNSPLHF. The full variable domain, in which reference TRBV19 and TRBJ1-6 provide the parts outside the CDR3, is DGGITQSPKYLFRKEGQNVTLSCEQNLNHDAMYWYRQDPGQGLRLIYYSQIVNDFQKGDIAEGYSVSREKKESFPLTVTSAQKNPTAFYLCASGHRDNSPLHFGNGTRLTVT.

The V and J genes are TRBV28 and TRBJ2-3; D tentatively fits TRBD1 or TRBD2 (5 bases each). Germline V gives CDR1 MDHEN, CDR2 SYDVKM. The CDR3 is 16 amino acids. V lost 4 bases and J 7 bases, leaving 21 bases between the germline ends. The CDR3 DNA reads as TGTGCCAGCAGTTACCGGGACCGAACTGAGTCTAATACGCAGTATTTT. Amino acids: CASSYRDRTESNTQYF.

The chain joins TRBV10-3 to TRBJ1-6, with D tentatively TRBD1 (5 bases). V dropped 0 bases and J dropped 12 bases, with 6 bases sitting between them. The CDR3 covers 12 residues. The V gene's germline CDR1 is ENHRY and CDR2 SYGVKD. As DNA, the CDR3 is TGTGCCATCAGTGAGTCGGGGGGACCCCTCCACTTT. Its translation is CAISESGGPLHF.

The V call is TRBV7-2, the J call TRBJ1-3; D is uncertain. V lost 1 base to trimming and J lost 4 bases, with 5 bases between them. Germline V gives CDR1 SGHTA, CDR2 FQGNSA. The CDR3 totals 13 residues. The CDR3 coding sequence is TGTGCCAGCAGCTTAGGTTGGGGAAACACCATATATTTT. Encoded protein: CASSLGWGNTIYF.

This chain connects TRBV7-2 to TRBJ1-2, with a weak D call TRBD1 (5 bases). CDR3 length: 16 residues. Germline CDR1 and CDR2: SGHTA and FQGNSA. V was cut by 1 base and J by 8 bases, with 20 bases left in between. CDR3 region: CASSLEGPGLGRGYTF. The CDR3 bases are TGTGCCAGCAGCTTAGAGGGTCCAGGGCTGGGGAGGGGCTACACCTTC.

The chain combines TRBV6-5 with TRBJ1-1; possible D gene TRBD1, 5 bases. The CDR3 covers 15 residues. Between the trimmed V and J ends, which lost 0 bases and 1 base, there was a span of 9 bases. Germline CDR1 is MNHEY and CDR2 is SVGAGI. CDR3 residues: CASSYSGDGNTEAFF. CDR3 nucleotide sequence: TGTGCCAGCAGTTACTCGGGGGACGGGAACACTGAAGCTTTCTTT.

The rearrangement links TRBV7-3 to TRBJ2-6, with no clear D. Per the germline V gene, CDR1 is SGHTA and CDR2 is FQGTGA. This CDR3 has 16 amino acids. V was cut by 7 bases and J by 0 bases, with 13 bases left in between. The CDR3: CASTYSPNSGANVLTF. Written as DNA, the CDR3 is TGTGCCAGCACTTACAGTCCCAACTCTGGGGCCAACGTCCTGACTTTC.

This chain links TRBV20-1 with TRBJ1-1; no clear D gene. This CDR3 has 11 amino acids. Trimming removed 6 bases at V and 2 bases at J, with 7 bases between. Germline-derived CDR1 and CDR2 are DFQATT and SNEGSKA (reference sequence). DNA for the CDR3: TGCAGTGCCGGCGCTAACACTGAAGCTTTCTTT. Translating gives CSAGANTEAFF.